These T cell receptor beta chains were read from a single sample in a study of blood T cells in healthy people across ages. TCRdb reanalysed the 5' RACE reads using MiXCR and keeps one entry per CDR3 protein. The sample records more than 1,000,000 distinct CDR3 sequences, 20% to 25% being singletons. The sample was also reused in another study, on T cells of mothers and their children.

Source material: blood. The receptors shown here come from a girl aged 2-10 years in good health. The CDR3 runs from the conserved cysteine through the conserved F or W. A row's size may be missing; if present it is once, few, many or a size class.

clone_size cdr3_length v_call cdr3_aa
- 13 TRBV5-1 CASSFQRGNEQFF
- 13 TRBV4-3 CASSQGWGNTIYF
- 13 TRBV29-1 CSVGLGRGYEQYF
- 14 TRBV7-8 CASSLGTGQDIQYF
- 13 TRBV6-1 CASSAQVGDGYTF
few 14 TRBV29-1 CSVEEGYGGEKLFF
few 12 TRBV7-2 CATRPVNNEQFF
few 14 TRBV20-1 CSARVETSWAGYTF
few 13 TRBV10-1 CASSRDNGEKLFF
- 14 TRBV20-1 CSARPTGRYEKLFF
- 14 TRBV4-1 CASSQGVARTEAFF
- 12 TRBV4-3 CASSRAGGKLFF
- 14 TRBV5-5 CASSPTGWTDTQYF
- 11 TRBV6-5 CASTGAAEAFF
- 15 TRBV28 CASSLLPTSTDTQYF
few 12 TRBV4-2 CASSQDLSEQFF
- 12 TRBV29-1 CSVGDQGRGQFF
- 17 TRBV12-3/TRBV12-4 CASSYPLDSPTGETQYF
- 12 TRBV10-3 CAIRGSGDEQFF
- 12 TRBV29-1 CSCGLVGGELFF
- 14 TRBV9 CASSVAGLSDTQYF
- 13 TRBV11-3 CASSPYLMETQYF
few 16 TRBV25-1 CASSEASGGARETQYF
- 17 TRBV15 CATSRDGLPSSYNEQFF
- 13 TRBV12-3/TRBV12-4 CASSPHGSNEQFF
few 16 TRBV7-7 CASSLGHTGQQETQYF
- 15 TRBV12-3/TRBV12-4 CASSPQGSQNAEAFF